Listed below are T cell receptor beta chains from one sample, sequenced in a study of OX40 agonist ivuxolimab in advanced cancers. Clones were read by immunoSEQ multiplex PCR, and TCRdb kept only the in-frame ones, dropping some. The table lists roughly 75,000 clones, less than 90% of them singletons. The material was CD4+ or CD8+ T cells sorted from blood, obtained in a trial of the OX40 agonist ivuxolimab. These TCRs come from an adult with an advanced solid tumor such as melanoma, head and neck, liver or kidney cancer. The CDR3 runs from the conserved cysteine through the conserved F or W. Each record gives: clone size, D gene, V gene, J gene, CDR3 protein, CDR3 DNA. The D gene is left open where the match is weak. Clone size, where shown, is once, few, many, or a class for clones that have expanded.

clone_size: .
d_call: .
v_call: TRBV28
j_call: TRBJ2-7
cdr3_aa: CASSSPRVTYEQYF
cdr3_nt: TGTGCCAGCAGTTCCCCCCGCGTGACCTACGAGCAGTACTTC

clone_size: .
d_call: .
v_call: TRBV9
j_call: TRBJ2-7
cdr3_aa: CASSANSQGGYYEQYF
cdr3_nt: TGTGCCAGCAGCGCGAACAGTCAGGGGGGGTACTACGAGCAGTACTTC

clone_size: .
d_call: .
v_call: TRBV10-2
j_call: TRBJ2-7
cdr3_aa: CASSESRGRVVYEQYF
cdr3_nt: TGCGCCAGCAGTGAGTCGAGGGGGAGGGTAGTCTACGAGCAGTACTTC

clone_size: .
d_call: .
v_call: TRBV6-4
j_call: TRBJ2-2
cdr3_aa: CASSDSPTGELFF
cdr3_nt: TGTGCCAGCAGTGACTCTCCGACCGGGGAGCTGTTTTTT

clone_size: .
d_call: .
v_call: TRBV9
j_call: TRBJ1-1
cdr3_aa: CASSVVSSGTEAFF
cdr3_nt: TGTGCCAGCAGCGTCGTGTCTTCGGGGACTGAAGCTTTCTTT

clone_size: .
d_call: .
v_call: TRBV5-4
j_call: TRBJ1-2
cdr3_aa: CASSLPGGRGYGYTF
cdr3_nt: TGTGCCAGCAGCCTCCCCGGGGGGCGCGGTTATGGCTACACCTTC

clone_size: .
d_call: TRBD1
v_call: TRBV27
j_call: TRBJ1-2
cdr3_aa: CASSQTGAGYGYTF
cdr3_nt: TGTGCCAGCAGTCAAACAGGGGCGGGGTATGGCTACACCTTC

clone_size: .
d_call: .
v_call: TRBV6-5
j_call: TRBJ1-6
cdr3_aa: CASNPSPNSPLHF
cdr3_nt: TGTGCCAGCAACCCTAGCCCTAATTCACCCCTCCACTTT

clone_size: .
d_call: .
v_call: TRBV4-3
j_call: TRBJ2-7
cdr3_aa: CASSLAILPGSYSEQYF
cdr3_nt: TGCGCCAGCAGCTTGGCCATACTCCCAGGAAGTTACAGCGAGCAGTACTTC

clone_size: .
d_call: TRBD1
v_call: TRBV13
j_call: TRBJ1-2
cdr3_aa: CASSRTGSGGYTF
cdr3_nt: TGTGCCAGCAGTCGGACAGGGTCCGGCGGCTACACCTTC

clone_size: .
d_call: .
v_call: TRBV27
j_call: TRBJ1-6
cdr3_aa: CASSLGWRSPLHF
cdr3_nt: TGTGCCAGCAGTTTAGGGTGGCGTTCACCCCTCCACTTT

clone_size: .
d_call: .
v_call: TRBV28
j_call: TRBJ2-1
cdr3_aa: CASSLTGLYNEQFF
cdr3_nt: TGTGCCAGCAGTTTAACAGGGCTTTACAATGAGCAGTTCTTC

clone_size: .
d_call: .
v_call: TRBV18
j_call: TRBJ2-7
cdr3_aa: CASSPPWGVTDPDYEQYF
cdr3_nt: TGTGCCAGCTCACCACCTTGGGGGGTAACTGACCCCGACTACGAGCAGTACTTC

clone_size: few
d_call: .
v_call: TRBV19
j_call: TRBJ1-5
cdr3_aa: CASSITGVQHF
cdr3_nt: TGTGCCAGTAGTATCACAGGAGTCCAGCATTTT

clone_size: few
d_call: .
v_call: TRBV13
j_call: TRBJ1-5
cdr3_aa: CASSIRDLPQHF
cdr3_nt: TGTGCCAGCAGCATCCGGGACTTGCCCCAGCATTTT

clone_size: .
d_call: .
v_call: TRBV30
j_call: TRBJ2-5
cdr3_aa: CAWSPQGYGQETQYF
cdr3_nt: TGTGCCTGGAGCCCCCAAGGGTACGGCCAAGAGACCCAGTACTTC

clone_size: .
d_call: .
v_call: TRBV9
j_call: TRBJ2-2
cdr3_aa: CASSPPGAETNTGELFF
cdr3_nt: TGTGCCAGCAGCCCCCCTGGGGCGGAAACGAACACCGGGGAGCTGTTTTTT

clone_size: .
d_call: .
v_call: TRBV12-2
j_call: TRBJ2-5
cdr3_aa: CASRLAPPAPDLGETQYF
cdr3_nt: TGTGCAAGTCGCTTAGCGCCCCCAGCTCCTGACTTGGGAGAGACCCAGTACTTC

clone_size: .
d_call: .
v_call: TRBV14
j_call: TRBJ2-1
cdr3_aa: CASSQTSSYNEQFF
cdr3_nt: TGTGCCAGCAGCCAAACTAGCTCCTACAATGAGCAGTTCTTC

clone_size: .
d_call: TRBD1
v_call: TRBV18
j_call: TRBJ2-5
cdr3_aa: CASSPGTGRQETQYF
cdr3_nt: TGTGCCAGCTCACCAGGGACAGGCCGCCAAGAGACCCAGTACTTC

clone_size: .
d_call: .
v_call: TRBV19
j_call: TRBJ1-1
cdr3_aa: CASQWRHLNTEAFF
cdr3_nt: TGTGCCTCCCAATGGAGACACCTGAACACTGAAGCTTTCTTT

clone_size: .
d_call: .
v_call: TRBV30
j_call: TRBJ1-1
cdr3_aa: CAWSGFDALEAFF
cdr3_nt: TGTGCCTGGAGTGGATTCGACGCGTTAGAAGCTTTCTTT

clone_size: .
d_call: .
v_call: TRBV18
j_call: TRBJ2-7
cdr3_aa: CASSPDREQYF
cdr3_nt: TGTGCCAGCTCACCCGATCGGGAGCAGTACTTC

clone_size: .
d_call: .
v_call: TRBV11-2
j_call: TRBJ1-6
cdr3_aa: CASSLDRAPSPLHF
cdr3_nt: TGTGCCAGCAGCTTAGATAGGGCCCCATCACCCCTCCACTTT

clone_size: .
d_call: TRBD1
v_call: TRBV2
j_call: TRBJ1-1
cdr3_aa: CAGGTGMNTEAFF
cdr3_nt: TGTGCCGGGGGGACAGGTATGAACACTGAAGCTTTCTTT

clone_size: .
d_call: TRBD1
v_call: TRBV4-2
j_call: TRBJ2-7
cdr3_aa: CASSRPGQDYEQYF
cdr3_nt: TGTGCCAGCAGCCGACCGGGACAGGACTACGAGCAGTACTTC

clone_size: .
d_call: TRBD1
v_call: TRBV7-9
j_call: TRBJ1-5
cdr3_aa: CASSSPGQGGNQPQHF
cdr3_nt: TGTGCCAGCAGCTCCCCAGGACAGGGGGGAAATCAGCCCCAGCATTTT

clone_size: once
d_call: .
v_call: TRBV6-1
j_call: TRBJ2-5
cdr3_aa: CASSDWVQETQYF
cdr3_nt: TGTGCCAGCAGTGACTGGGTCCAAGAGACCCAGTACTTC

clone_size: .
d_call: .
v_call: TRBV5-8
j_call: TRBJ2-7
cdr3_aa: CASSLGIYEQYF
cdr3_nt: TGTGCCAGCAGCTTGGGGATCTACGAGCAGTACTTC

clone_size: .
d_call: .
v_call: TRBV9
j_call: TRBJ2-7
cdr3_aa: CASSVGGDVNSYEQYF
cdr3_nt: TGTGCCAGCAGCGTAGGGGGGGACGTCAACTCCTACGAGCAGTACTTC

clone_size: .
d_call: .
v_call: TRBV6-6
j_call: TRBJ2-7
cdr3_aa: CASSLRTDSYEQYF
cdr3_nt: TGTGCCAGCAGCCTGAGGACAGACTCCTACGAGCAGTACTTC

clone_size: few
d_call: .
v_call: TRBV10-3
j_call: TRBJ1-2
cdr3_aa: CAISPGTSNYGYTF
cdr3_nt: TGTGCCATCAGTCCCGGGACTTCTAACTATGGCTACACCTTC

clone_size: .
d_call: TRBD1
v_call: TRBV4-1
j_call: TRBJ2-6
cdr3_aa: CASSPQPGQGSGANVLTF
cdr3_nt: TGCGCCAGCAGCCCACAACCGGGACAGGGCTCTGGGGCCAACGTCCTGACTTTC